The 10 T cell receptor beta chains presented below share a single source sample, sequenced in a study of blood T cell repertoires in COVID-19. Profiling relied on immunoSEQ multiplex PCR, and the TCRdb table lists in-frame clones only, not all of them. This table holds about 280,000 clones, around 89% found once. Source material: peripheral blood. The receptors were sampled from a middle-aged man with acute or convalescent COVID-19.

The chain has TRBV3-1 (or the pseudogene TRBV3-2) and TRBJ1-2; a weak D match, TRBD1 (6 bases). CDR3 size: 18 residues. Between the trimmed V and J ends, which lost 0 bases and 7 bases, there was a span of 24 bases. In germline, CDR1 is LGHDT, CDR2 YNNKEL (reference sequence). The CDR3 nucleotides are TGTGCCAGCAGCCAAGAAAGGGACATTACAAGGAGTACGGCTGGCTACACCTTC. This translates into CASSQERDITRSTAGYTF.

In its sample, this clone was seen once. This sequence joins TRBV3-1 (or the pseudogene TRBV3-2) and TRBJ1-2, with D possibly TRBD1 on 5 matching bases. The CDR3 spans 14 residues. Trimming removed 4 bases at V and 0 bases at J, with 9 bases between. CDR1 and CDR2 from the germline V gene are LGHDT and YNNKEL (reference sequence). In nucleotides, the CDR3 is TGTGCCAGCAGCCGGGGCGGTGCTAACTATGGCTACACCTTC. The encoded protein is CASSRGGANYGYTF.

The rearrangement uses TRBV6-1 and TRBJ2-3; 7 nucleotides agree with TRBD2. The J segment lost 9 bases and the V segment lost 2 bases, leaving 8 bases of the junction unmatched. The germline V gene encodes CDR1 MNHNS and CDR2 SASEGT. The CDR3 is made up of 14 amino acids. The CDR3 loop reads CASSETGQGLTQYF. The CDR3 nucleotides are TGTGCCAGCAGTGAAACCGGCCAGGGACTAACGCAGTATTTT.

The genes are TRBV5-4 and TRBJ2-7, with a tentative D call TRBD2 (7 bases). Germline V lookup: CDR1 SGHNT, CDR2 YYREEE (reference sequence). V was clipped by 4 bases and J by 4 bases, with 18 bases between them. The CDR3 consists of 15 residues. The CDR3 sequence: CASSPVGGQGYEQYF. The CDR3 DNA follows: TGTGCCAGCAGCCCGGTCGGGGGGCAAGGGTACGAGCAGTACTTC.

This clone was detected only a few times. This rearrangement joins TRBV11-3 to TRBJ2-3; D is uncertain. In germline, CDR1 is SGHNT, CDR2 YENEEA. The CDR3 runs to 14 residues. Trimming pared 2 bases from V and 3 bases from J, leaving 9 bases between. The chain's CDR3 is CASSLSGPTDTQYF. In nucleotides, the CDR3 is TGTGCCAGCAGCTTATCTGGCCCTACAGATACGCAGTATTTT.

This clone occurred a few times. This rearrangement joins TRBV2 to TRBJ1-5; D is perhaps TRBD1 (5 bases). The CDR3 spans 14 residues. Looked up from germline, CDR1 is SNHLY and CDR2 is FYNNEI. The germline V and J ends were trimmed by 4 bases and 7 bases, with 14 bases remaining between them. The CDR3 DNA follows: TGTGCCAGCAGTGGGGTGGGGGGTCAGCAGCCCCAGCATTTT. Residues: CASSGVGGQQPQHF.

The gene calls are TRBV6-5 and TRBJ1-1, with TRBD1 matching over 7 bases. This CDR3 has 12 amino acids. The V gene end was trimmed by 7 bases and the J gene end by 12 bases; junction bases not matched to a gene: 11. Germline V gene sequence: CDR1 MNHEY, CDR2 SVGAGI. The CDR3 reads CASTKGAGGTFF. CDR3 DNA: TGTGCCAGCACCAAGGGGGCAGGGGGAACTTTCTTT.

The sample holds one count of this clone. J is TRBJ1-5 and V is TRBV10-3, with TRBD1 identical over 7 bases. Germline V gives CDR1 ENHRY, CDR2 SYGVKD. The length of the CDR3 is 17 residues. The junction had 9 bases not matched to a gene; V was cut back by 0 bases and J by 4 bases. The CDR3 is CAISESSSGRGNQPQHF. The CDR3 DNA reads TGTGCCATCAGTGAGTCGAGTAGCGGCAGGGGGAATCAGCCCCAGCATTTT.

The chain joins TRBV5-1 to TRBJ2-1, with D tentatively TRBD1 (6 bases). Per the germline V gene, CDR1 is SGHRS and CDR2 is YFSETQ. This CDR3 region has 15 residues. With 0 bases removed from V and 2 bases from J, the gap between germline ends came to 9 bases. CDR3 loop: CASSLVGGAYNEQFF. The CDR3 bases are TGCGCCAGCAGCTTGGTAGGGGGAGCCTACAATGAGCAGTTCTTC.

CDR3 nucleotides: TGTGCCAGCAGCAGGGACAGTTATCAGCCCCAGCATTTT. Protein product: CASSRDSYQPQHF. This rearrangement joins TRBV21-1 to TRBJ1-5; TRBD1 reflects the table's D call only, with no check against the DNA. TRBV21-1 is noted as a pseudogene. The CDR3 spans 13 residues.